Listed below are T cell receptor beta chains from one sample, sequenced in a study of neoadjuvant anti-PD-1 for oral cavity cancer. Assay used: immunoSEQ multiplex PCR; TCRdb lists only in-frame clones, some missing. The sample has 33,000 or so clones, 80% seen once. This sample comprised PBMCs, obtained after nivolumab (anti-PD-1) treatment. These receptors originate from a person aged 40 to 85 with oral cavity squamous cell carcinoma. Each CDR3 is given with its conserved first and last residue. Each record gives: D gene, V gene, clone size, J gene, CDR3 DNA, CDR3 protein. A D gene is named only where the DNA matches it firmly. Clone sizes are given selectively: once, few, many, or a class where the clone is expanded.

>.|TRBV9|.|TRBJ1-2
TGTGCCAGCAGCGTAGGGACGGGGCACTATGGCTACACCTTC
CASSVGTGHYGYTF
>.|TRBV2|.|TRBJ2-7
TGTGCCAGTTTGGCTCCCCCCTACGAGCAGTACTTC
CASLAPPYEQYF
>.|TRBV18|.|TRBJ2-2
TGTGCCAGCTCACCACCTGCAGCAGAGGACACCGGGGAGCTGTTTTTT
CASSPPAAEDTGELFF
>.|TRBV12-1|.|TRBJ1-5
TGTGCCAGCAGCTCCCGGGAAGGGCCGGACCAGCCCCAGCATTTT
CASSSREGPDQPQHF
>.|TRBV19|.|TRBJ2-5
TGTGCCAGTAGTTCTCCCCGTGACAGCTACCAAGAGACCCAGTACTTC
CASSSPRDSYQETQYF
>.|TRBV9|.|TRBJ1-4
TGTGCCAGCAGCGTAGCGGAGGGAACAAGTGAAAAACTGTTTTTT
CASSVAEGTSEKLFF
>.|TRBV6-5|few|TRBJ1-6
TGTGCCAGCAGTTACGGCAGGCCCGAGGCCCTCCACTTT
CASSYGRPEALHF
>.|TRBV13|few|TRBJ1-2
TGTGCCAGCAGCCAGACGGCCTCACGAGGCTACACCTTC
CASSQTASRGYTF
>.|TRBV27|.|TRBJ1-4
TGTGCCAGCAGTTCGGTCCCTCGAGGAGAAAAACTGTTTTTT
CASSSVPRGEKLFF
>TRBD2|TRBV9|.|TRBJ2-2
TGTGCCAGCAGCGTAGACCTAGCGGGACGCGGGGAGCTGTTTTTT
CASSVDLAGRGELFF
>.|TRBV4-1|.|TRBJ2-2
TGCGCCAGCAAACGACTAGTAGGCACCGGGGAGCTGTTTTTT
CASKRLVGTGELFF
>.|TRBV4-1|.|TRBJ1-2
TGCGCCAGCAACACAGGGACTTATGGCTACACCTTC
CASNTGTYGYTF
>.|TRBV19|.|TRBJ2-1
TGTGCCAGTAGTATTAGGGGCATTGATGAGCAGTTCTTC
CASSIRGIDEQFF
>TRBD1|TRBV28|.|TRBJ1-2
TGTGCCAGCAGTCGTGGGGGTAAAACCGGGACAGGGGACGGCTACACCTTC
CASSRGGKTGTGDGYTF
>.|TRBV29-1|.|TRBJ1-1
TGCAGCGTTAGCGGACTCGGCGGCATGAACACTGAAGCTTTCTTT
CSVSGLGGMNTEAFF
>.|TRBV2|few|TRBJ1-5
TGTGCCAGCAGTGAAAATTGGGCTAATCAGCCCCAGCATTTT
CASSENWANQPQHF
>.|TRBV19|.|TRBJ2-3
TGTGCCAGCAGCTACACAGATACGCAGTATTTT
CASSYTDTQYF
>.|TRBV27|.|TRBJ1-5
TGTGCCAGCAGTTGGACGGTTAATAGCAATCAGCCCCAGCATTTT
CASSWTVNSNQPQHF
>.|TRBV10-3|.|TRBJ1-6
TGTGCCATCAGTGAGTCAGGGGATTGGAATTCACCCCTCCACTTT
CAISESGDWNSPLHF
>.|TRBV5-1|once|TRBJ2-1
TGCGCCAGCAGCTTGGCTGGGACTGTGGATGAGCAGTTCTTC
CASSLAGTVDEQFF
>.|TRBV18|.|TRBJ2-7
TGTGCCAGCTCACCACCGGTCGGGGATGAGTCCGAGCAGTACTTC
CASSPPVGDESEQYF
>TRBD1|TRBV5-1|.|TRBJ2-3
TGCGCCAGCAGCTTCTCCGGGACAGGGCGCACAGATACGCAGTATTTT
CASSFSGTGRTDTQYF
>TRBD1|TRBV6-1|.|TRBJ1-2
TGTGCCAGCAGTCCACAGGGGTGGGGTGGCTACACCTTC
CASSPQGWGGYTF
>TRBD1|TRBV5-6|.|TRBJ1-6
TGTGCCAGCAGCCCCCGGACAGGATATAATTCACCCCTCCACTTT
CASSPRTGYNSPLHF
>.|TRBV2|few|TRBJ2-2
TGTGCCAGCACCCCGGGGGCGCAAACCGGGGAGCTGTTTTTT
CASTPGAQTGELFF